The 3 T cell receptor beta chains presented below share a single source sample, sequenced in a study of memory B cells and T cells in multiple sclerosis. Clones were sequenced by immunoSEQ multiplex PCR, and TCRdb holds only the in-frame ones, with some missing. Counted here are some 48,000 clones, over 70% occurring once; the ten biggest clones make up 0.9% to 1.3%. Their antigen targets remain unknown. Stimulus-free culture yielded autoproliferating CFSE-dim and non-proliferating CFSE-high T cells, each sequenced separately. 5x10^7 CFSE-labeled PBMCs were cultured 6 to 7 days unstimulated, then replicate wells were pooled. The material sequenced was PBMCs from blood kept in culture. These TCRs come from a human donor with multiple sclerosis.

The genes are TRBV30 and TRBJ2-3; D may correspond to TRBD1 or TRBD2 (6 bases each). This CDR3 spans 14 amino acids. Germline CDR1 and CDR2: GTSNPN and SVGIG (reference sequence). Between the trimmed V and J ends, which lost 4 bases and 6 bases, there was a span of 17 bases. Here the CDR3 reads CAWTGGNYFDTQYF. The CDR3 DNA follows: TGTGCCTGGACCGGGGGCAATTATTTTGATACGCAGTATTTT. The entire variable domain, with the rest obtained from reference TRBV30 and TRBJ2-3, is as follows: SQTIHQWPATLVQPVGSPLSLECTVEGTSNPNLYWYRQAAGRGLQLLFYSVGIGQISSEVPQNLSASRPQDRQFILSSKKLLLSDSGFYLCAWTGGNYFDTQYFGPGTRLTVL.

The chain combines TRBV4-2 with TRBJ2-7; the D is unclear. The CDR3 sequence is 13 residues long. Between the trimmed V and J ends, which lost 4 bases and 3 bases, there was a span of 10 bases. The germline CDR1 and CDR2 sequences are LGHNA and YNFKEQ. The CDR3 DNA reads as TGTGCCAGCAGCCCGAACGTTGGCTACGAGCAGTACTTC. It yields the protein CASSPNVGYEQYF.

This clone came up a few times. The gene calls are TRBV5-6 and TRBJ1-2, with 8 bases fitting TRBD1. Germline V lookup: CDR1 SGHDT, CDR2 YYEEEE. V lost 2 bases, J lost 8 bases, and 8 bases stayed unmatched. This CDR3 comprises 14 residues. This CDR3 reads CASSFGTGSSGYTF. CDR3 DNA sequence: TGTGCCAGCAGCTTCGGGACAGGATCGTCCGGCTACACCTTC.